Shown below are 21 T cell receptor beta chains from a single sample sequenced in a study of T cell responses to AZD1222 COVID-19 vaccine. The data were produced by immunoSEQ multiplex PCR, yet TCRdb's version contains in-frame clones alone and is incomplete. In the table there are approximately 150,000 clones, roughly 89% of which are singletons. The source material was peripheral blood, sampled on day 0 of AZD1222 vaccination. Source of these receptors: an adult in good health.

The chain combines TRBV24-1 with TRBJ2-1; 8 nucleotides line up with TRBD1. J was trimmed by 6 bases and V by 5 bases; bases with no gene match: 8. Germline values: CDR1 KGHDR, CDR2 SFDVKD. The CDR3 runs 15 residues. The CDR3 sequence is CATSGGQGRSNEQFF. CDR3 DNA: TGTGCCACCAGTGGCGGACAGGGAAGATCCAATGAGCAGTTCTTC.

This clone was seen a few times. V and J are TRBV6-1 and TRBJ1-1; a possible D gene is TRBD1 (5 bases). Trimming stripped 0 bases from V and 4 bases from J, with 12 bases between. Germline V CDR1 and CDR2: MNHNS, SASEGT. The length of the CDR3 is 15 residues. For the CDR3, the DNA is TGTGCCAGCAGTGAAGCAAGGGGCTTGGGCACTGAAGCTTTCTTT. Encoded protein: CASSEARGLGTEAFF.

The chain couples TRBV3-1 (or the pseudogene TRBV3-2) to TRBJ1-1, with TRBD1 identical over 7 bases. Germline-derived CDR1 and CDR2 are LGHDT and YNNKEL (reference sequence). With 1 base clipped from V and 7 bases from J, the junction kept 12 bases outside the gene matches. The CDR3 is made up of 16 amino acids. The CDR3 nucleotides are TGTGCCAGCAGCCAAGCACAGGGGCGTGGCCGGATTGAAGCTTTCTTT. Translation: CASSQAQGRGRIEAFF.

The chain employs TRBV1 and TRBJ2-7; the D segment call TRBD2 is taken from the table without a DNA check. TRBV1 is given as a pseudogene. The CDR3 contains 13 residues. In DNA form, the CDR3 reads TGCTCCCTAGAAGACTCACGATACTACGAGCAGTACTTC. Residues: CSLEDSRYYEQYF.

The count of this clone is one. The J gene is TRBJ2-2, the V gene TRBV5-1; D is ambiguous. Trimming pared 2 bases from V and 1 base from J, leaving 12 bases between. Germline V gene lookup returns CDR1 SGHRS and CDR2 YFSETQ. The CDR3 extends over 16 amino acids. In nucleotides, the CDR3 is TGCGCCAGCAGCTTTAGTGGCAGATGGAACACCGGGGAGCTGTTTTTT. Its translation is CASSFSGRWNTGELFF. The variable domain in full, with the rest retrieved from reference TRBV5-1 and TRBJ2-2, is KAGVTQTPRYLIKTRGQQVTLSCSPISGHRSVSWYQQTPGQGLQFLFEYFSETQRNKGNFPGRFSGRQFSNSRSEMNVSTLELGDSALYLCASSFSGRWNTGELFFGEGSRLTVL.

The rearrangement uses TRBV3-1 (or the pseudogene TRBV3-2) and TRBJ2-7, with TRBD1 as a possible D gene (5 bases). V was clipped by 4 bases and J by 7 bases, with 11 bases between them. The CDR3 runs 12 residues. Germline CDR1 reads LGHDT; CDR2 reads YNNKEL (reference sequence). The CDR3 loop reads CASSPGFREQYF. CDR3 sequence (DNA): TGTGCCAGCAGCCCAGGGTTTCGGGAGCAGTACTTC.

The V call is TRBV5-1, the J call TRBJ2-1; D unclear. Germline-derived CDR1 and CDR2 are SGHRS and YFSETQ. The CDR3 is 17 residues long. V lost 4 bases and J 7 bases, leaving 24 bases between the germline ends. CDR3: CASSTTPRTQTVNEQFF. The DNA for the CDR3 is TGCGCCAGCAGCACCACCCCGAGGACCCAAACAGTAAATGAGCAGTTCTTC.

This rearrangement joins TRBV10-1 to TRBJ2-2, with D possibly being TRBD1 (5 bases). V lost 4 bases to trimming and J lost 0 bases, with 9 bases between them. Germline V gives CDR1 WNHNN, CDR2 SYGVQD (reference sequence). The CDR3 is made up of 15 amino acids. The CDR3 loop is CASSAGQTNTGELFF. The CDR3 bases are TGCGCCAGCAGTGCAGGACAAACGAACACCGGGGAGCTGTTTTTT.

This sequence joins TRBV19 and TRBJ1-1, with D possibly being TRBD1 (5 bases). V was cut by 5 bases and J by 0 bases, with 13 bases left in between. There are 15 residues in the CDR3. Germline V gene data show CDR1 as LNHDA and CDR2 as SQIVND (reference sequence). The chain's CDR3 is CASSRGDRLNTEAFF. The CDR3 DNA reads TGTGCCAGTAGTCGGGGGGACCGATTGAACACTGAAGCTTTCTTT.

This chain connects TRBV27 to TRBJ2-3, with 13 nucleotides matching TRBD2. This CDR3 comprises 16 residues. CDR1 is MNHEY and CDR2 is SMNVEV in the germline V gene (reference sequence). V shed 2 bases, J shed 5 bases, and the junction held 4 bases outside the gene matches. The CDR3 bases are TGTGCCAGCAGTTTAGGGACTAGCGGGACTAAAGATACGCAGTATTTT. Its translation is CASSLGTSGTKDTQYF.

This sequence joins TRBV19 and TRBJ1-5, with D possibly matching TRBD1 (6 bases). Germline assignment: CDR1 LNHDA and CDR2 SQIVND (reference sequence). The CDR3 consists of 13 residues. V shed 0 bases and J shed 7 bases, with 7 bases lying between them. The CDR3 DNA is TGTGCCAGTAGTATAGATAGGGGGCAGCCCCAGCATTTT. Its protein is CASSIDRGQPQHF.

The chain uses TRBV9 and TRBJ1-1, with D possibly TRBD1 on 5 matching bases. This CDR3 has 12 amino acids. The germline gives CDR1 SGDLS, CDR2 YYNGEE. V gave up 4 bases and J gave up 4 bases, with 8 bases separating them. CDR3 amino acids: CASSRGATEAFF. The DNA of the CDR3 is TGTGCCAGCAGCAGGGGCGCCACTGAAGCTTTCTTT.

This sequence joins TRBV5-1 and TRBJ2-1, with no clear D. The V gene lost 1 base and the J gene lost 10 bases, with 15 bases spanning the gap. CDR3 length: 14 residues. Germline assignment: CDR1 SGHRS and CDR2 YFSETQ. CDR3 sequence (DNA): TGCGCCAGCAGCTTGATGGTCCCATGGACGGAGCAGTTCTTC. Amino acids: CASSLMVPWTEQFF.

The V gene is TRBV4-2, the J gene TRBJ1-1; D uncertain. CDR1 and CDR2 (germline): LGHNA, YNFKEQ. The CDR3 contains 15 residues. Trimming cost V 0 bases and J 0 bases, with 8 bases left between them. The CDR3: CASSQEKILNTEAFF. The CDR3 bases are TGTGCCAGCAGCCAAGAAAAGATCTTGAACACTGAAGCTTTCTTT.

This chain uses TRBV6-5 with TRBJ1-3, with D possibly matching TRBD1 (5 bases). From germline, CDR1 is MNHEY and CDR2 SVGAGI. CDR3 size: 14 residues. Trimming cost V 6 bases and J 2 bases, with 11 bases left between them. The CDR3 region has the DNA TGTGCCAGCAGCTGGGCAGGGCCTGGAAACACCATATATTTT. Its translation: CASSWAGPGNTIYF.

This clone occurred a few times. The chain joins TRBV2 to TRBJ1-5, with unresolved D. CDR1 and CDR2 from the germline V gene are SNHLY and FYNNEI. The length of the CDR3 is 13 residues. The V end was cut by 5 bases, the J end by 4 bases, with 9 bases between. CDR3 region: CASSLSKNQPQHF. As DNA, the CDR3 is TGTGCCAGCAGTCTATCTAAAAATCAGCCCCAGCATTTT.

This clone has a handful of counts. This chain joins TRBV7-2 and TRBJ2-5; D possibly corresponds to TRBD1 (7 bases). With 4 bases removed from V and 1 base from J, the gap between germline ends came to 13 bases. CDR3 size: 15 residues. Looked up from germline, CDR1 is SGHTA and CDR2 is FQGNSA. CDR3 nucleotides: TGTGCCAGCAGCTGGGGGGACAGCCTCCAAGAGACCCAGTACTTC. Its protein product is CASSWGDSLQETQYF.

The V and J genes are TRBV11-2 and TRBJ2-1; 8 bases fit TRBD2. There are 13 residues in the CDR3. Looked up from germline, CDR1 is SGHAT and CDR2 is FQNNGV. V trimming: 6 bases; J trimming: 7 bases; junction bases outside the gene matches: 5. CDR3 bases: TGTGCCAGCAGTCAGCCGGGGGGGAATGAGCAGTTCTTC. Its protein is CASSQPGGNEQFF.

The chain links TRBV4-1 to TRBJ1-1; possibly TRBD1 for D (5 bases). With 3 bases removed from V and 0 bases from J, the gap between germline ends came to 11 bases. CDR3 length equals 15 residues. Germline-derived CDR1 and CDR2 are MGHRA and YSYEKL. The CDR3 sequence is CASSHEPGLNTEAFF. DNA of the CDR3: TGCGCCAGCAGCCACGAACCAGGGCTGAACACTGAAGCTTTCTTT.

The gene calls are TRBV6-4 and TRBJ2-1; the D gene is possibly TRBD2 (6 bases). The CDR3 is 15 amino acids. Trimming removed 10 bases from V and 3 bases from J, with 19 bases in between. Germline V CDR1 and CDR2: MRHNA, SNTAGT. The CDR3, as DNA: TGTGCCACCTCAAAAAGGGACTCATACTACAATGAGCAGTTCTTC. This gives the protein CATSKRDSYYNEQFF.

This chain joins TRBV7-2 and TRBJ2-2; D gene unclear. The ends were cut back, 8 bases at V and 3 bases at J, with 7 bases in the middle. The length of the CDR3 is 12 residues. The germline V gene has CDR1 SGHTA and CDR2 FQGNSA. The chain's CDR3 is CASSPDTGELFF. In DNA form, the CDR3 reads TGTGCCAGCTCGCCGGACACCGGGGAGCTGTTTTTT.